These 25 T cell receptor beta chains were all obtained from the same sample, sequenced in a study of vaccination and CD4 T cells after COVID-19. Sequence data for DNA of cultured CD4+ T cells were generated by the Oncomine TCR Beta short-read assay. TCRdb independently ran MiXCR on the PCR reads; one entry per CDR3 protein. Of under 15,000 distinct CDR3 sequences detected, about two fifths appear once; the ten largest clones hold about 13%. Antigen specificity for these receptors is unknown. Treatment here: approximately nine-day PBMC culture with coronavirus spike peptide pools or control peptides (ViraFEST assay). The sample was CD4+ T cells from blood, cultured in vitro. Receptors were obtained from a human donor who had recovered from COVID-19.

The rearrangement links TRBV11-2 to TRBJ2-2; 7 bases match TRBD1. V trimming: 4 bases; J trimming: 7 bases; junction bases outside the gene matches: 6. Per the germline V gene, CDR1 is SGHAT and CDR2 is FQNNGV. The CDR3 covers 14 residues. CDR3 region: CASSSLTGYGELFF. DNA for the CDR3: TGTGCCAGCAGCTCCCTGACAGGGTACGGGGAGCTGTTTTTT.

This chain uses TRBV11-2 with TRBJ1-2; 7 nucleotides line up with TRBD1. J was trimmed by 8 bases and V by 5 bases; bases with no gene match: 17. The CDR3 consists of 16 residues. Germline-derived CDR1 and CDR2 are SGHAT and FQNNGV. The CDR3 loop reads CASSPQGDRLRGGYTF. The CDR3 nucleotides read TGTGCCAGCAGCCCTCAGGGGGACAGATTGAGGGGAGGCTACACCTTC.

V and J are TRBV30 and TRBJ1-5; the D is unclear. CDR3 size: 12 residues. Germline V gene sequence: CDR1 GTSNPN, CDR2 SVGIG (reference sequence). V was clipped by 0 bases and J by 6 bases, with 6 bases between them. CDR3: CAWSVLGQPQHF. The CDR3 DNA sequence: TGTGCCTGGAGTGTACTCGGTCAGCCCCAGCATTTT.

CDR3 protein: CSAREEGPQHF. CDR3 nucleotides: TGCAGTGCTAGAGAAGAGGGGCCCCAGCATTTT. This chain connects TRBV20-1 to TRBJ1-5, with D uncertain. Germline V lookup: CDR1 DFQATT, CDR2 SNEGSKA (reference sequence). The CDR3 loop spans 11 amino acids. The ends were cut back, 0 bases at V and 9 bases at J, with 6 bases in the middle.

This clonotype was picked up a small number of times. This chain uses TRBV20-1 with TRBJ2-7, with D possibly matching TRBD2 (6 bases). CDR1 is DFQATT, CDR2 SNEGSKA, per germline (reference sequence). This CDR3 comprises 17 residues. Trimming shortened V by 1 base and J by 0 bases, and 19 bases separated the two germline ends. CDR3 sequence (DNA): TGCAGTGCTAGAGTTACCTTGGGGACTGTCTCCTCCTACGAGCAGTACTTC. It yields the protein CSARVTLGTVSSYEQYF.

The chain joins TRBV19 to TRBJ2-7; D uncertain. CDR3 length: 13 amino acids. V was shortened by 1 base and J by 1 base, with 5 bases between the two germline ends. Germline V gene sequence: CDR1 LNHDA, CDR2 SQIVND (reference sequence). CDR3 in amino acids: CASSIGQSYEQYF. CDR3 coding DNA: TGTGCCAGTAGTATAGGACAATCCTACGAGCAGTACTTC.

CDR3 residues: CSATSWDTRSYEQYF. DNA of the CDR3: TGCAGTGCCACCAGCTGGGACACAAGAAGCTACGAGCAGTACTTC. The gene calls are TRBV20-1 and TRBJ2-7, with TRBD1 as a possible D gene (6 bases). Trimming shortened V by 6 bases and J by 3 bases, and 21 bases separated the two germline ends. The CDR3 spans 15 residues. Germline V gene lookup returns CDR1 DFQATT and CDR2 SNEGSKA (reference sequence).

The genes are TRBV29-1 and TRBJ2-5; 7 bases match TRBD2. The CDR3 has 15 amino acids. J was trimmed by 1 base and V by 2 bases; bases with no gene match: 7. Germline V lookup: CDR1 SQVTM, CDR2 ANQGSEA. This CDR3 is CSVEFWAGAQETQYF. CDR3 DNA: TGCAGCGTTGAATTTTGGGCGGGAGCCCAAGAGACCCAGTACTTC. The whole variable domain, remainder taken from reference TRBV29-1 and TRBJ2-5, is SAVISQKPSRDICQRGTSLTIQCQVDSQVTMMFWYRQQPGQSLTLIATANQGSEATYESGFVIDKFPISRPNLTFSTLTVSNMSPEDSSIYLCSVEFWAGAQETQYFGPGTRLLVL.

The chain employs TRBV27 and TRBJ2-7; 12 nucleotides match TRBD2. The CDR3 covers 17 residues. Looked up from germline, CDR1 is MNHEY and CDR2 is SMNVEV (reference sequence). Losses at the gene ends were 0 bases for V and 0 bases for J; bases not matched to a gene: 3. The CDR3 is CASSLSPGLAGSYEQYF. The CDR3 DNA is TGTGCCAGCAGTTTATCGCCGGGACTAGCGGGCTCCTACGAGCAGTACTTC.

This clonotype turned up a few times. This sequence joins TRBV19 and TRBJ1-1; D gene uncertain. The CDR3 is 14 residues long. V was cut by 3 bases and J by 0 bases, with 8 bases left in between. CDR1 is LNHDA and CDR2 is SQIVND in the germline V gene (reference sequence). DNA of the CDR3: TGTGCCAGTAGTATCTTAGGGATGAACACTGAAGCTTTCTTT. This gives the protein CASSILGMNTEAFF.

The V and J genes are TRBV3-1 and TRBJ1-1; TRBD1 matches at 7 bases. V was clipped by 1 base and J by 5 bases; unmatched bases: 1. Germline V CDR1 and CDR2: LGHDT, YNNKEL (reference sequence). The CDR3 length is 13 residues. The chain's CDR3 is CASSQAGGTEAFF. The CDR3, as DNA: TGTGCCAGCAGCCAAGCAGGGGGAACTGAAGCTTTCTTT.

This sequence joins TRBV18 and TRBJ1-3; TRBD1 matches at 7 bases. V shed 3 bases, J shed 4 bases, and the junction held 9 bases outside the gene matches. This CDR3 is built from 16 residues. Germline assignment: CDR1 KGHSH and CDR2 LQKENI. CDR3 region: CASSPTSDRVGNTIYF. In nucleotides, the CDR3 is TGTGCCAGCTCACCTACTTCCGACAGGGTCGGAAACACCATATATTTT.

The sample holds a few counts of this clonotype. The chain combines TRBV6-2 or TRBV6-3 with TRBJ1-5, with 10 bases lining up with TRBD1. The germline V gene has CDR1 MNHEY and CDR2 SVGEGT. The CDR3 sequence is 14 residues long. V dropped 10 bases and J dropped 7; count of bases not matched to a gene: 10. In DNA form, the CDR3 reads TGTGCCATCTCGCTGACAGGGGGCCGGCAGCCCCAGCATTTT. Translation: CAISLTGGRQPQHF.

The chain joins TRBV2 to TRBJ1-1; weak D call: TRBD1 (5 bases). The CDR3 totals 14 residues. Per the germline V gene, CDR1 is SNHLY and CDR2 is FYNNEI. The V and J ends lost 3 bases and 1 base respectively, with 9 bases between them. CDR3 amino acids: CASSEAGGNTEAFF. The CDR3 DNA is TGTGCCAGCAGTGAGGCGGGGGGGAACACTGAAGCTTTCTTT.

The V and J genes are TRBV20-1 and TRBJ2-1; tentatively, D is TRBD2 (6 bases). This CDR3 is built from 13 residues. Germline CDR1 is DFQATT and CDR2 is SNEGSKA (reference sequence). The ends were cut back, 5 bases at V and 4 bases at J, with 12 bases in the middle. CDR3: CSAGGTLYNEQFF. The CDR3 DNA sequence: TGCAGTGCTGGGGGGACGTTGTACAATGAGCAGTTCTTC.

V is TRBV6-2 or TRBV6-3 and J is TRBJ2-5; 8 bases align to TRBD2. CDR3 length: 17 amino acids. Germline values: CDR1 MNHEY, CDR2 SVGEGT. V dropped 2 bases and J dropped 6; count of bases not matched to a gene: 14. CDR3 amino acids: CASSYGSGRGMGKTQYF. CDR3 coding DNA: TGTGCCAGCAGTTACGGAAGCGGGAGAGGGATGGGGAAGACCCAGTACTTC.

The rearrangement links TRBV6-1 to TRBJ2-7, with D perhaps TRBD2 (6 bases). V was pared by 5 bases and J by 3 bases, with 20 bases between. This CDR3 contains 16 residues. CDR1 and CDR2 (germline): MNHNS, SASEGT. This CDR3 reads CASSRDSKVVSYEQYF. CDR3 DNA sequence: TGTGCCAGCAGTCGGGACTCCAAAGTTGTAAGCTACGAGCAGTACTTC.

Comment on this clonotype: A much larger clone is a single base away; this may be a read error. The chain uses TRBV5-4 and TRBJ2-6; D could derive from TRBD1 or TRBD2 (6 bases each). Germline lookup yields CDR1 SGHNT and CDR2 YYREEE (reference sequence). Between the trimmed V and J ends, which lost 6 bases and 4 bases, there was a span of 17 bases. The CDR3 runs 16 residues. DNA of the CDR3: TGTGCCAGCAACTTCCCAGGGGCGGGGGGGGCCAACGTCCTGACTTTC. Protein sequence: CASNFPGAGGANVLTF.

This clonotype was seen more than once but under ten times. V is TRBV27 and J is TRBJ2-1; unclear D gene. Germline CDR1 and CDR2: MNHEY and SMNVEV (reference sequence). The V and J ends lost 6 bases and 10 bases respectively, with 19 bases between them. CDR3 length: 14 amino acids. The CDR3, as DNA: TGTGCCAGCAGCCTAAAAGTAAGTCGACGAGAGCAGTTCTTC. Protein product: CASSLKVSRREQFF.

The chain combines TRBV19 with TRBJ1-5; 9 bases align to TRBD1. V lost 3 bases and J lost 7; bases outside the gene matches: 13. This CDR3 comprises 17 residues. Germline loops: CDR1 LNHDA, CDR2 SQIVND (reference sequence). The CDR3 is CASSMYGTGFARQPQHF. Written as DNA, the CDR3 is TGTGCCAGTAGTATGTACGGGACAGGGTTCGCCAGGCAGCCCCAGCATTTT. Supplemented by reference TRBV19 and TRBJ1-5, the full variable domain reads DGGITQSPKYLFRKEGQNVTLSCEQNLNHDAMYWYRQDPGQGLRLIYYSQIVNDFQKGDIAEGYSVSREKKESFPLTVTSAQKNPTAFYLCASSMYGTGFARQPQHFGDGTRLSIL.

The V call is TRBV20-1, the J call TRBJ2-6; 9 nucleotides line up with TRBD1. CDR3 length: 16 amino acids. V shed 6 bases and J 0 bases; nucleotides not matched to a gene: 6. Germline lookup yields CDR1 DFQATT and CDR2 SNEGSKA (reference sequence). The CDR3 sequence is CSAPTGGNSGANVLTF. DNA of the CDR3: TGCAGTGCCCCGACAGGGGGGAACTCTGGGGCCAACGTCCTGACTTTC.

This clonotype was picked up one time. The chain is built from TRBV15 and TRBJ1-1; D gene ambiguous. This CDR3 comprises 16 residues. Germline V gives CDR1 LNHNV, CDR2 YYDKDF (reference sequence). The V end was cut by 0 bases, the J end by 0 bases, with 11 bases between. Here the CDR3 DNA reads TGTGCCACCAGCAGAGATCGGCCCACCTTGAACACTGAAGCTTTCTTT. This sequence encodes CATSRDRPTLNTEAFF.

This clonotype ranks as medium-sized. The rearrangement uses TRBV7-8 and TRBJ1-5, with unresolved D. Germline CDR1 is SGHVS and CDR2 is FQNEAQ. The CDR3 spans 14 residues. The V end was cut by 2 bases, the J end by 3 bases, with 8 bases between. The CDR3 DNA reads TGTGCCAGCAGCTTAAATAGGGCCAATCAGCCCCAGCATTTT. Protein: CASSLNRANQPQHF.

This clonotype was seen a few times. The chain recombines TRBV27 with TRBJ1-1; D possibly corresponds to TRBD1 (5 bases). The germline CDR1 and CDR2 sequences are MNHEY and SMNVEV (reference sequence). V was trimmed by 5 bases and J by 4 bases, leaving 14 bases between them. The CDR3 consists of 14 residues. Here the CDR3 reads CASSRPGLSTEAFF. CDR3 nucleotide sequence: TGTGCCAGCAGTCGGCCGGGGCTCAGCACTGAAGCTTTCTTT.

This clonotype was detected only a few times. The CDR3 loop reads CASSLVGGEGEQFF. In DNA form, the CDR3 reads TGTGCCAGCAGCTTAGTTGGCGGCGAGGGTGAGCAGTTCTTC. The chain employs TRBV11-2 and TRBJ2-1; TRBD2 might be the D (5 bases). The CDR3 sequence is 14 residues long. The V end was cut by 1 base, the J end by 9 bases, with 13 bases between. Germline CDR1 SGHAT, CDR2 FQNNGV.